The rows below give T cell receptor beta chains drawn from one sample of a study of T cells in Graves' hyperthyroidism and ophthalmopathy. TCRdb re-called the multiplex PCR reads through MiXCR, storing one row per CDR3 protein. The sample comprises under 250,000 distinct CDR3 sequences, roughly 17% of which are singletons, and roughly 55% rests with the top ten. Specimen: blood. The receptor set was obtained from a woman aged 45 to 65 with Graves' hyperthyroidism. The CDR3 runs from the conserved cysteine through the conserved F or W. D genes are given only for firm matches. A clone size is listed for some rows: how often the clone was seen (once, few, many), or a class if it is expanded.

d_call j_call v_call cdr3_length clone_size cdr3_nt cdr3_aa
NA TRBJ2-2 TRBV27 11 few TGTGCCAGCCTCTGGCACGGGGAGCTGTTTTTT CASLWHGELFF
TRBD1 TRBJ1-1 TRBV7-9 19 NA TGTGCCAGCAGCTTAGGGGAGAGCCCGACAGGGGGATGGGACACTGAAGCTTTCTTT CASSLGESPTGGWDTEAFF
NA TRBJ2-1 TRBV4-1 14 NA TGCGCCAGCAGCCAAGATCCTCTCGACAATGAGCAGTTCTTC CASSQDPLDNEQFF
NA TRBJ2-1 TRBV6-1 14 few TGTGCCAGCAGTGAATCGTGGAGGCTTGACGCGGAGTTCTTC CASSESWRLDAEFF
TRBD2 TRBJ2-3 TRBV5-5 16 few TGTGCCAGCAACCTCCTAGCGGGAGCCATCACAGATACGCAGTATTTT CASNLLAGAITDTQYF
NA TRBJ1-2 TRBV6-1 15 NA TGTGCCAGTTGCAGAGTGGACAGCCCAACGGGGGGCTACACCTTC CASCRVDSPTGGYTF
TRBD2 TRBJ2-7 TRBV20-1 14 NA TGCAGTGCTAGAGTGGCGGGGGGCACCTACGAGCAGTACTTC CSARVAGGTYEQYF
NA TRBJ2-1 TRBV10-3 13 NA TGTGCCATCAGTGAGTTAGCCTACAATGGGCAGTTCTTC CAISELAYNGQFF
NA TRBJ1-2 TRBV27 13 few TGTGCCAGCAGTCCCCCGACAGGCTATGGCTACACCTTC CASSPPTGYGYTF
NA TRBJ1-2 TRBV7-9 13 many TGTGCCAGCAGCTCCTTCGGTGACTATGGCTACACCTTC CASSSFGDYGYTF
TRBD1 TRBJ2-1 TRBV24-1 16 many TGTGCCACCAGTGATGCCGGGACAGGGAACTACAATGAGCAGTTCTTC CATSDAGTGNYNEQFF
TRBD1 TRBJ2-7 TRBV11-2 17 many TGTGCCAGCAGCTCCCGAGCCACAGGGGGTCGAGCCTACGAGCAGTACTTC CASSSRATGGRAYEQYF
TRBD2 TRBJ2-3 TRBV7-8 20 few TGTGCCAGCAGCTCCAGGGTAGCGGGAGGGCCGATTGTTCGAGCAGATACGCAGTATTTT CASSSRVAGGPIVRADTQYF
TRBD1 TRBJ1-4 TRBV5-1 17 NA TGCGCCAGTAGACAGGGGGCATCGGCCGCAACTAATGAAAAACTGTTTTTT CASRQGASAATNEKLFF
TRBD2 TRBJ2-1 TRBV20-1 14 few TGCAGTGCTAGCACTAGCGGGGCATACAATGAGCAGTTCTTC CSASTSGAYNEQFF
NA TRBJ1-3 TRBV11-2 15 many TGTGCCAGCAGCTTAGAGAATGTGGGTGGAAACACCATATATTTT CASSLENVGGNTIYF
NA TRBJ2-7 TRBV6-1 14 few TGTGCCAGCAGGGGCCAGGGCGGCCCCTACGAGCAGTACTTC CASRGQGGPYEQYF
NA TRBJ2-4 TRBV5-1 13 few TGCGCCAGCAGCCCGCAGGGGAGAGACATTCAGTACTTC CASSPQGRDIQYF
NA TRBJ1-1 TRBV28 15 NA TGTGCCAGCAGCCACCAGGACTCAATAAACACTGAAGCTTTCTTT CASSHQDSINTEAFF
TRBD2 TRBJ2-1 TRBV20-1 14 many TGCAGTGCTATCGGAGTAGCGGGAGACGGCGAGCAGTTCTTC CSAIGVAGDGEQFF
NA TRBJ2-1 TRBV9 13 few TGTGCCAGCAGCGTAGTTTACGACAATGAGCAGTTCTTC CASSVVYDNEQFF
NA TRBJ2-3 TRBV29-1 12 few TGCAGCGTTGCGACCCCCGCAGATACGCAGTATTTT CSVATPADTQYF
NA TRBJ2-1 TRBV20-1 13 many TGCAGTGCTAGTTCTGGAGCCTACAATGAGCAGTTCTTC CSASSGAYNEQFF
NA TRBJ1-1 TRBV30 15 many TGTGCCTGGAGTATTACAGGGCCGCGGGGCACTGAAGCTTTCTTT CAWSITGPRGTEAFF
TRBD1 TRBJ2-7 TRBV6-1 12 many TGTGCCAGCCAGAGGGGGCCATACGAGCAGTACTTC CASQRGPYEQYF
TRBD2 TRBJ2-1 TRBV12-3/TRBV12-4 14 many TGTGCCAGCAGTATGACTAGCGGGAGGAATGAGCAGTTCTTC CASSMTSGRNEQFF
NA TRBJ2-7 TRBV28 14 many TGTGCCAGCAGTTCCGCCCCTCACAGTAGCGAGCAGTACTTC CASSSAPHSSEQYF
TRBD2 TRBJ2-5 TRBV28 15 few TGTGCCAGCACCTTAAGGGGGGCGGGGGGGGAGACCCAGTACTTC CASTLRGAGGETQYF
NA TRBJ1-1 TRBV12-3/TRBV12-4 15 many TGTGCCAGCAGTAACACACCTCCCCTGAACACTGAAGCTTTCTTT CASSNTPPLNTEAFF
NA TRBJ2-7 TRBV5-5 15 many TGTGCCAGCATCCCCGACGGGGCGCCGTCCTACGAGCAGTACTTC CASIPDGAPSYEQYF
TRBD1 TRBJ1-4 TRBV20-1 14 NA TGCAGTGCTAGAGAACCAACAGGGGGGGAAAAACTGTTTTTT CSAREPTGGEKLFF
NA TRBJ2-1 TRBV27 15 few TGTGCCAGCAGTTTATCGATCCTCTCCTACAATGAGCAGTTCTTC CASSLSILSYNEQFF
TRBD2 TRBJ2-1 TRBV10-3 17 many TGTGCCATCAGTGGTTCTAAGGCTAGCGGGAGGGCCAATGAGCAGTTCTTC CAISGSKASGRANEQFF
NA TRBJ2-1 TRBV20-1 16 many TGCAGTGCTAGAGTCCGCCGGAGGGGGTCCTACAATGAGCAGTTCTTC CSARVRRRGSYNEQFF
NA TRBJ1-2 TRBV3-1 12 few TGTGCCAGCAGCCAGAATGACGGAGGCTACACCTTC CASSQNDGGYTF
TRBD2 TRBJ2-7 TRBV20-1 14 few TGCAGTGCTAGGGGACTAGCGGGAAGGTACGAGCAGTACTTC CSARGLAGRYEQYF
TRBD2 TRBJ2-1 TRBV7-9 13 many TGTGCCGCCTCGGGGGGAAACTACAATGAGCAGTTCTTC CAASGGNYNEQFF
TRBD2 TRBJ2-7 TRBV20-1 12 many TGCAGTGCTAGCAGACTAGCGAACGAGCAGTACTTC CSASRLANEQYF
NA TRBJ2-2 TRBV7-6 13 NA TGTGCCAGCAGCTTTACAGGGATCGGGGAGCTGTTTTTT CASSFTGIGELFF
NA TRBJ2-4 TRBV9 15 NA TGTGCCAGCAGCGAAGGGACTGGGAGTGGTGTCATTCAGTACTTC CASSEGTGSGVIQYF
TRBD1 TRBJ1-6 TRBV7-2 15 NA TGTGCCAGCAGCTTAGGGACAGGGGGCGTTTCACCCCTCCACTTT CASSLGTGGVSPLHF
NA TRBJ1-6 TRBV5-6 16 NA TGTGCCAGCAGCTTGCCCTCACTGCTCGATAATTCACCCCTCCACTTT CASSLPSLLDNSPLHF
TRBD2 TRBJ2-3 TRBV10-3 17 NA TGTGCCATCAGTGAGATTTGGCTAGCGGGAGATACGGATACGCAGTATTTT CAISEIWLAGDTDTQYF